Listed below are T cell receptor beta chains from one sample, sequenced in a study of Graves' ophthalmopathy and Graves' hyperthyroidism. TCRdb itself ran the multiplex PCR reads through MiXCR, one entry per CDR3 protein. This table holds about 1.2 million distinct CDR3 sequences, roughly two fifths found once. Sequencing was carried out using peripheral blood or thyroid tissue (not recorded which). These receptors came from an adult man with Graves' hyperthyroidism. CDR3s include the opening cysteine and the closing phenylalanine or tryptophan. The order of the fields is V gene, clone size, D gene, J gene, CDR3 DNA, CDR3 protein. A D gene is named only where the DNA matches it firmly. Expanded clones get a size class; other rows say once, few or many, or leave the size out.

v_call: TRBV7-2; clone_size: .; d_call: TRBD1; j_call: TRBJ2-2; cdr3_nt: TGTGCCAGCGGACAGGGGGAGAACACCGGGGAGCTGTTTTTT; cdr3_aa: CASGQGENTGELFF
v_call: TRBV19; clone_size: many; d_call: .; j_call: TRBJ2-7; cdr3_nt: TGTGCCAGTAGTATTAGCGCAGACTCCTACGAGCAGTACTTC; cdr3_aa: CASSISADSYEQYF
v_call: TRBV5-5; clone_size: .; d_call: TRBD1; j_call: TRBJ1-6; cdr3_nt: TGTGCCAGCAGCTTAGGGACAGTAGGAAATTCACCCCTCCACTTT; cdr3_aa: CASSLGTVGNSPLHF
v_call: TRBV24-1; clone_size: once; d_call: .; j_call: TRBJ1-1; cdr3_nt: TGTGCCACCAGTCCCACCCGGCCGGAAGGGGACACTGAAGCTTTCTTT; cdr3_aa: CATSPTRPEGDTEAFF
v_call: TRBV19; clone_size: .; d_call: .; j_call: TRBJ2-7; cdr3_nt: TGTGCCAGTAGTACATCGACCTACGAGCAGTACTTC; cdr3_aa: CASSTSTYEQYF
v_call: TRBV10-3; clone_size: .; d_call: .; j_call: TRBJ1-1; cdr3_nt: TGTGCCAGCAGTGGTCTGGGGGCCTCTTTTTGGAGCACTGAAGCTTTCTTT; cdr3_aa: CASSGLGASFWSTEAFF
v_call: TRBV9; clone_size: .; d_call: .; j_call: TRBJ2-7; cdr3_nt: TGTGCCAGCAGCCCAGCCCCGGGGGCCGGGACCTCCTACGAGCAGTACTTC; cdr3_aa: CASSPAPGAGTSYEQYF
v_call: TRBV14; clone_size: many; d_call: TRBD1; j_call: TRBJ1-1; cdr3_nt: TGTGCCAGCAGCACGGACAGGGCGGGACCTGAAGCTTTCTTT; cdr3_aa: CASSTDRAGPEAFF
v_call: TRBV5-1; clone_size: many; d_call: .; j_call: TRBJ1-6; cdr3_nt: TGCGCCAGCAGCCTGCTGGGGGTAAATTCACCCCTCCACTTT; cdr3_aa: CASSLLGVNSPLHF
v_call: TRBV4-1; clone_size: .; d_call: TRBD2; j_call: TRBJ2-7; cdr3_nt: TGCGCCAGCAGCCAAGGTGTAAGCGGGAGCTCCTACGAGCAGTACTTC; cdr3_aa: CASSQGVSGSSYEQYF
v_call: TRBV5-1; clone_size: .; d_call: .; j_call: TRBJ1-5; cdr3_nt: TGCGCCAGCAGCTTGGGGGCAGGTAACTACAATCAGCCCCAGCATTTT; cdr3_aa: CASSLGAGNYNQPQHF
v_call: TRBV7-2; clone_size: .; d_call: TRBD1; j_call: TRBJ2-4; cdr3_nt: TGTGCCAGCAGCGCCGGGACAGGGCGACACATTCAGTACTTC; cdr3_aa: CASSAGTGRHIQYF
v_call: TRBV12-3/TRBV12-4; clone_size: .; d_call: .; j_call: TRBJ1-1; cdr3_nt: TGTGCCAGCAGTCAAACCCCCCGGACGGCCGAAGCTTTCTTT; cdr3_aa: CASSQTPRTAEAFF
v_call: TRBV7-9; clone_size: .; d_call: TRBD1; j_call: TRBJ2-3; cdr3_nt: TGTGCCAGCAGCTACCGGACAGGGGGGAGGCCAGATACGCAGTATTTT; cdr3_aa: CASSYRTGGRPDTQYF
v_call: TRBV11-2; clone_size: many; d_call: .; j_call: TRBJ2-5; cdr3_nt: TGTGCCAGCTCCCTAAACAGGGTCCCACGGGAGACCCAGTACTTC; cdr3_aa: CASSLNRVPRETQYF
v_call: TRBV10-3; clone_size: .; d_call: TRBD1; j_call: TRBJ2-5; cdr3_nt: TGTGCCATCAGCCGGACAGGGGGATCGAAAGAGACCCAGTACTTC; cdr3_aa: CAISRTGGSKETQYF
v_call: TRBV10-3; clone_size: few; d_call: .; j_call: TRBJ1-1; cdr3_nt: TGTGCCATCAGTAGAGAGGGATTTGCGGACACTGAAGCTTTCTTT; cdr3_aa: CAISREGFADTEAFF
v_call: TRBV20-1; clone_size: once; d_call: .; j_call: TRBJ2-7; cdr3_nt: TGCAGTGCTAGAAGGGACTTCGAGCAGTACTTC; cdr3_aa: CSARRDFEQYF
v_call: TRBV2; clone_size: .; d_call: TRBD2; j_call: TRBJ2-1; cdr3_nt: TGTGCCAGCAGTGTGCGGGGGGCCTACAATGAGCAGTTCTTC; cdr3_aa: CASSVRGAYNEQFF
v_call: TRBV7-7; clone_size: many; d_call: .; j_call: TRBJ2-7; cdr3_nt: TGTGCCAGCAGCTTAGGGCATGGGGGCTCCTACGAGCAGTACTTC; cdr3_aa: CASSLGHGGSYEQYF
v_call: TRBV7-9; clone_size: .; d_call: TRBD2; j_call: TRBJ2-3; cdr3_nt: TGTGCCGGGTCTAGCGGGAACACAGATACGCAGTATTTT; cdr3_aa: CAGSSGNTDTQYF
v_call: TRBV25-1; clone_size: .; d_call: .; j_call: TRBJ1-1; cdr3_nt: TGTGCCAGCAGTGCTAGGGGCCTCGGGGCTGGAACTGAAGCTTTCTTT; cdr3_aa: CASSARGLGAGTEAFF
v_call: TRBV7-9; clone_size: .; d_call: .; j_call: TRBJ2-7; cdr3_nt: TGTGCCAGCAGTTTCCGGGAGCTAGGCACCTACGAGCAGTACTTC; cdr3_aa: CASSFRELGTYEQYF
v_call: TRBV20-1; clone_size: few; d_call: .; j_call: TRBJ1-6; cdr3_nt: TGCAGTGCTAGAGAGCCAGACCGAAGCTCCTATAATTCACCCCTCCACTTT; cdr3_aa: CSAREPDRSSYNSPLHF
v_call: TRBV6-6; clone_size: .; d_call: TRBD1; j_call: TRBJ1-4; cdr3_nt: TGTGCCAGCAGCCGGACAGGGAGTAAGAAAGAAAAACTGTTTTTT; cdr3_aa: CASSRTGSKKEKLFF
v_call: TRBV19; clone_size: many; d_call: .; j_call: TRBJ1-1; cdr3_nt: TGTGCCAGTTCCATGGCCAGGGCCACTGAAGCTTTCTTT; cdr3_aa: CASSMARATEAFF
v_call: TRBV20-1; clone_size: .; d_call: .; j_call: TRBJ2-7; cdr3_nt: TGCAGTGAACGGCCCGCCCGAGTGGGCGAGCAGTACTTC; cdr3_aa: CSERPARVGEQYF
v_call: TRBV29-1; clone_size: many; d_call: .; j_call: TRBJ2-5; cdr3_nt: TGCAGCGGGGCAGGGACCCAGTACTTC; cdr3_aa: CSGAGTQYF
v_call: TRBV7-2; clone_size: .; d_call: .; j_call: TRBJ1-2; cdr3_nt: TGTGCCAGCACTTTAGACAACGAGGGCGGCTACACCTTC; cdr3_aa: CASTLDNEGGYTF
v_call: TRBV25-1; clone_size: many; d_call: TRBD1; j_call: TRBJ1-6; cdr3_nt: TGTGCCAGCAGGGACAGGATGGGTCCCCTCCACTTT; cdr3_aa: CASRDRMGPLHF
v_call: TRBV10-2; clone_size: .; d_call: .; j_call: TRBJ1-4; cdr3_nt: TGTGCCAGCGTTTCAGCAACTAATGAAAAACTGTTTTTT; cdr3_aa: CASVSATNEKLFF
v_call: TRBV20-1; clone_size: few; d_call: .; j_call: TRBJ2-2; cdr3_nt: TGCAGTGCTTACCCTCTAGGCACCGGGGAGCTGTTTTTT; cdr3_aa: CSAYPLGTGELFF
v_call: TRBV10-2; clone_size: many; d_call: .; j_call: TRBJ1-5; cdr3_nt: TGCGCCAGCAGTGAGACAGGGTACAATCAGCCCCAGCATTTT; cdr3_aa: CASSETGYNQPQHF
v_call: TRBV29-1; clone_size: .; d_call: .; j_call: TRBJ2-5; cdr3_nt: TGCAGCGTTGAGTCTAGCCAAGAGACCCAGTACTTC; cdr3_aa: CSVESSQETQYF
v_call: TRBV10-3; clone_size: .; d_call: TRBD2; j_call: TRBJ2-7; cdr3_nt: TGTGCCATCAGTGGTTCGACTAGCGGGAGAAGTTACTTC; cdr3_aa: CAISGSTSGRSYF
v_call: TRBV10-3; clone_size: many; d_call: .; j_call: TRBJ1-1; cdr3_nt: TGTGCCATCAGTGTTGAGGCCTCTGAAGCTTTCTTT; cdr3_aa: CAISVEASEAFF
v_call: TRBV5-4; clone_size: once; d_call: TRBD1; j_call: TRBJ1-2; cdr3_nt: TGTGCCAGCAGCCGGGACAGGGGTGCTGGCTACACCTTC; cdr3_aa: CASSRDRGAGYTF
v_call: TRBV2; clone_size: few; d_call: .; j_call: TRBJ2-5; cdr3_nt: TGTGCCAGGCAGTGGGAGACCCAGTACTTC; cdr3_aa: CARQWETQYF
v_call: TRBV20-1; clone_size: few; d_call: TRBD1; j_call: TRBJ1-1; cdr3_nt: TGCAGTGCTAGAAAGACAGGGACACCGAACACTGAAGCTTTCTTT; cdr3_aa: CSARKTGTPNTEAFF
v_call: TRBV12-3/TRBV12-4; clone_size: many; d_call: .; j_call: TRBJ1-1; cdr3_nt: TGTGCCAGCAGTTTAGTGGGGAGGGGTGAAGCTTTCTTT; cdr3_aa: CASSLVGRGEAFF
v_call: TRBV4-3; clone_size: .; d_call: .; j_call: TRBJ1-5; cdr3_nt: TGCGCCAGCAGCCAAGATGAGAGGGCACATCAGCCCCAGCATTTT; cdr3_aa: CASSQDERAHQPQHF
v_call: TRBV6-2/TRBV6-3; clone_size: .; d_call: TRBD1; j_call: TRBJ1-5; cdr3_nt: TGTGCCAGCAGTCCACAGGGGATCGGGGTAAGCAATCAGCCCCAGCATTTT; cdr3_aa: CASSPQGIGVSNQPQHF
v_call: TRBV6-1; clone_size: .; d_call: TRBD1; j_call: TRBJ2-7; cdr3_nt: TGTGCCAGCAGTGAAGGGACAGGTCCTGGGAACGAGCAGTACTTC; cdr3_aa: CASSEGTGPGNEQYF
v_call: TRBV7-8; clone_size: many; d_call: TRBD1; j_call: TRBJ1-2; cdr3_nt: TGTGCCAGCAGCTTCACAGGGGTCAACTATGGCTACACCTTC; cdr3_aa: CASSFTGVNYGYTF
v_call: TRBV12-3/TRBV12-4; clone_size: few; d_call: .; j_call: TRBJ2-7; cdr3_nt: TGTGCCAGCAGTCCCCAATGGGGCCGCGACGAGCAGTACTTC; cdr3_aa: CASSPQWGRDEQYF
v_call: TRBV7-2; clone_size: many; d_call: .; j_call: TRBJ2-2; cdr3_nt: TGTGCCAGCAGCTTATTGGACGCCGGGGAGCTGTTTTTT; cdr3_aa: CASSLLDAGELFF
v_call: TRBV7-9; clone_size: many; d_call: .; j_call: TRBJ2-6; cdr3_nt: TGTGCCAGCAGCTTAGGACGAGAGAGGAAGGACAGACGATCCTCTGGGGCCAACGTCCTGACTTTC; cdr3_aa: CASSLGRERKDRRSSGANVLTF
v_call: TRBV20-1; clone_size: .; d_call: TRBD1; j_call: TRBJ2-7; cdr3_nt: TGCAGTGCGGAGGCAGGACAGGAGATCTACGAGCAGTACTTC; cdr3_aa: CSAEAGQEIYEQYF
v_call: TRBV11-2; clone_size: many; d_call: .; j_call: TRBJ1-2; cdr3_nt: TGTGCCAGCAGCTTAGGCGGGGACACCACTAACTATGGCTACACCTTC; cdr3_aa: CASSLGGDTTNYGYTF
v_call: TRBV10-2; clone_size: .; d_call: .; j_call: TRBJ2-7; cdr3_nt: TGCGCCAGAAGCCAAGATAATGGAGCCTACGAGCAGTACTTC; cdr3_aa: CARSQDNGAYEQYF
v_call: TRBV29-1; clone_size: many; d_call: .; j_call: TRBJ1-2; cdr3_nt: TGCAGCGTCACTAACGGGGAATATGGCTACACCTTC; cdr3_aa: CSVTNGEYGYTF
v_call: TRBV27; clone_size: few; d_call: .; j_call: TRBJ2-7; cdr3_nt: TGTGCCAGCAGTTTATCCCTGACAGGCGCCCAACACGAGCAGTACTTC; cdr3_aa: CASSLSLTGAQHEQYF
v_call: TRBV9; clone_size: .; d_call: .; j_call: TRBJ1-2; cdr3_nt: TGTGCCAGCAGCGTGGTGGGGCGTCATGGCTACACCTTC; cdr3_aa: CASSVVGRHGYTF
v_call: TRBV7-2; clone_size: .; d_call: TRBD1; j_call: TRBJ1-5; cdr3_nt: TGTGCCAGCAGCTTAGGGACAGGACAAGAGACCCAGCATTTT; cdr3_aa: CASSLGTGQETQHF
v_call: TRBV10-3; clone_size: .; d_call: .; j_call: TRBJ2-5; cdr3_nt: TGTGCCAGCAGTTCCCGCGGACCCGAGGCCCAGTACTTC; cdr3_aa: CASSSRGPEAQYF
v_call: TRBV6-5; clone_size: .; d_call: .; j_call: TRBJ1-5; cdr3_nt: TGTGCCAGCAGTCCAGTGACCGGTCAGCCCCAGCATTTT; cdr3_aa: CASSPVTGQPQHF
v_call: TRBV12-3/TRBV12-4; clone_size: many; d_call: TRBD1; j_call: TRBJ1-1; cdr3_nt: TGTGCCAGCAGCTTAGGGACAGTGAACACTGAAGCTTTCTTT; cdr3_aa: CASSLGTVNTEAFF
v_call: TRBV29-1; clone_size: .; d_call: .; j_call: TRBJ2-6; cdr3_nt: TGCAGCAGGGCCAACGTCCTGACTTTC; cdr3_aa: CSRANVLTF
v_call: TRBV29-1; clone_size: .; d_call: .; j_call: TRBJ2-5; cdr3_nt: TGCAGCGCCAACAGAGGAGAGACCCAGTACTTC; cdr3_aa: CSANRGETQYF
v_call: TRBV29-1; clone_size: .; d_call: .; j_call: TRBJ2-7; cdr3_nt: TGCAGCTTAGCGTTTACCTACGAGCAGTACTTC; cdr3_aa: CSLAFTYEQYF